The present entry profiles one T cell receptor (beta chain) with its context. Its antigen is still unknown. Diagnoses used clinical symptoms, serum thyroxine and TRAb, thyroid ultrasound and orbital computed tomography. Amplified regions were TCR beta CDR3 sequences from RNA transcripts. The HTBI primer set was used in a first-round RT-PCR of the TCR CDR3. TCRdb used MiXCR to reprocess the multiplex PCR reads, holding one entry per CDR3 protein. Of about 700,000 distinct CDR3 sequences in the sample, about 45% were seen once. The sample originates from a study of T cells in Graves' hyperthyroidism and ophthalmopathy. The study's findings and limits: Most thyroid clonotypes expanded above 0.001 were also detected in blood. Before onset, ophthalmopathy was predicted by the model a median around 6 months earlier.

From germline, CDR1 is KGHDR and CDR2 SFDVKD. CDR3 length: 13 residues. The V and J ends lost 9 bases and 4 bases respectively, with 12 bases between them. The gene calls are TRBV24-1 and TRBJ1-5; a weak D match, TRBD1 (6 bases). Sequencing input: peripheral blood or thyroid tissue (not recorded which). The clonotype was recovered from an adult man with Graves' disease, either hyperthyroidism or ophthalmopathy (not recorded which). The CDR3 sequence: CATGGQGNQPQHF. The CDR3 nucleotides read TGTGCCACCGGCGGGCAGGGGAATCAGCCCCAGCATTTT.